These 13 T cell receptor beta chains were all obtained from the same sample, sequenced in a study of shared clonotypes between healthy human individuals (dated by TCRdb to about 2020). The method behind the library was the immunoSEQ multiplex PCR assay. In its TCRdb copy, this immuneACCESS table keeps in-frame sequences only and misses some clones. Where compared with another copy, unresolved V genes explain less than half of these, and the others have no known cause. Here the sample has 1.4 million to 1.5 million clones; more than 95% occur a single time. 1.2% of the sample goes to the ten largest clones. What was sequenced was naive CD4+ T cells sorted from blood. The label giving this sample's cell subset or site can be read as: CD45RA+ positively selected. These receptors came from a man aged 30 to 39 in good health.

This clone was seen once. The chain joins TRBV11-2 to TRBJ1-2; D is possibly TRBD1 (5 bases). The V end lost 3 bases, the J end lost 2 bases, and 13 bases lay between the germline ends. The CDR3 is 15 amino acids. The germline gives CDR1 SGHAT, CDR2 FQNNGV. The CDR3 loop is CASSFVGGLNYGYTF. The CDR3 DNA is TGTGCCAGCAGCTTCGTCGGGGGACTCAACTATGGCTACACCTTC.

This clone was seen just once. This chain connects TRBV9 to TRBJ2-7; 9 bases are shared with TRBD1. J gave up 1 base and V 4 bases, and 3 bases lay outside the gene matches. Germline values: CDR1 SGDLS, CDR2 YYNGEE. The CDR3 covers 14 residues. CDR3 in DNA: TGTGCCAGCAGCACAGGGGGCGCTTCCTACGAGCAGTACTTC. Its translation is CASSTGGASYEQYF.

This clone was recorded only once. This chain uses TRBV5-1 with TRBJ1-1; a weak D match, TRBD1 (6 bases). The germline V gene has CDR1 SGHRS and CDR2 YFSETQ. There are 16 residues in the CDR3. V gave up 0 bases and J gave up 0 bases, with 12 bases separating them. The CDR3 protein is CASSLDGRGLNTEAFF. The CDR3 DNA follows: TGCGCCAGCAGCTTGGATGGCAGGGGTTTGAACACTGAAGCTTTCTTT.

V and J are TRBV12-1 and TRBJ1-1. TRBV12-1 is shown as a pseudogene. The CDR3 contains 16 residues. The CDR3 loop reads CASSFGGVKGNTEAFF. CDR3 DNA: TGTGCCAGCAGCTTTGGGGGGGTTAAGGGGAACACTGAAGCTTTCTTT.

The rearrangement joins TRBV11-3 to TRBJ2-1, with D perhaps TRBD2 (6 bases). V was cut by 1 base and J by 7 bases, with 14 bases left in between. Germline lookup yields CDR1 SGHNT and CDR2 YENEEA. The CDR3 spans 15 residues. CDR3 loop: CASSLGGVAVNEQFF. The CDR3 DNA follows: TGTGCCAGCAGCTTAGGGGGGGTTGCGGTAAATGAGCAGTTCTTC.

The rearrangement joins TRBV4-3 to TRBJ2-2; TRBD2 aligns across 7 bases. The CDR3 has 18 amino acids. Germline-derived CDR1 and CDR2 are LGHNA and YSLEER. Trimming cost V 0 bases and J 0 bases; bases outside gene matches: 7. CDR3 coding DNA: TGCGCCAGCAGCCAAGAGCCAGCGGGGTGGCCGAACACCGGGGAGCTGTTTTTT. It codes for CASSQEPAGWPNTGELFF.

The gene calls are TRBV28 and TRBJ2-5; TRBD1 matches at 7 bases. CDR3 length equals 16 residues. V gave up 4 bases and J gave up 0 bases; unmatched junction bases: 8. From germline, CDR1 is MDHEN and CDR2 SYDVKM. CDR3 sequence: CASSSDRRQHQETQYF. In DNA, the CDR3 is TGTGCCAGCAGTTCGGACAGGAGGCAACACCAAGAGACCCAGTACTTC.

CDR3 protein: CASSRELSSYNEQFF. The DNA for the CDR3 is TGTGCCAGCAGCAGAGAGCTTAGCTCCTACAATGAGCAGTTCTTC. The chain has TRBV6-1 and TRBJ2-1; unclear D gene. The CDR3 has 15 residues. Looked up from germline, CDR1 is MNHNS and CDR2 is SASEGT. V shed 6 bases and J shed 0 bases, with 12 bases lying between them.

The V gene is TRBV5-1, the J gene TRBJ2-1; 11 positions match TRBD2. Germline V gives CDR1 SGHRS, CDR2 YFSETQ. V shed 3 bases and J 1 base; nucleotides not matched to a gene: 9. This CDR3 has 18 amino acids. The CDR3 nucleotides read TGCGCCAGCAGCTCACAATATACTAGCGGGGGTTCCTACAATGAGCAGTTCTTC. Protein product: CASSSQYTSGGSYNEQFF.

This sequence joins TRBV19 and TRBJ2-3; 10 bases are shared with TRBD2. CDR3 length: 15 residues. From germline, CDR1 is LNHDA and CDR2 SQIVND (reference sequence). V shed 5 bases and J 4 bases; nucleotides not matched to a gene: 6. The CDR3 loop is CASSDLAGVADTQYF. For the CDR3, the DNA is TGTGCCAGTAGTGATCTAGCGGGAGTTGCAGATACGCAGTATTTT. Full variable domain (remainder filled in from reference TRBV19 and TRBJ2-3): DGGITQSPKYLFRKEGQNVTLSCEQNLNHDAMYWYRQDPGQGLRLIYYSQIVNDFQKGDIAEGYSVSREKKESFPLTVTSAQKNPTAFYLCASSDLAGVADTQYFGPGTRLTVL.

In this sample, this clone turned up once. The chain employs TRBV28 and TRBJ2-6, with 8 nucleotides matching TRBD1. After removal of 6 bases from V and 5 bases from J, the junction contained 6 bases not matched to a gene. CDR1 is MDHEN and CDR2 is SYDVKM in the germline V gene. CDR3 length: 15 amino acids. The CDR3 nucleotides are TGTGCCAGCAGCCCAGGACAGGGACGGGCCAACGTCCTGACTTTC. Encoded protein: CASSPGQGRANVLTF. Looking up the rest from reference TRBV28 and TRBJ2-6 gives the full variable domain: DVKVTQSSRYLVKRTGEKVFLECVQDMDHENMFWYRQDPGLGLRLIYFSYDVKMKEKGDIPEGYSVSREKKERFSLILESASTNQTSMYLCASSPGQGRANVLTFGAGSRLTVL.

V and J are TRBV7-2 and TRBJ2-1, with D perhaps matching TRBD1 or TRBD2 (6 bases each). This CDR3 has 13 residues. CDR1 and CDR2 (germline): SGHTA, FQGNSA. The V end was cut by 0 bases, the J end by 9 bases, with 9 bases between. The CDR3 DNA sequence: TGTGCCAGCAGCTTAGCTAAGGGGGGTGAGCAGTTCTTC. It encodes CASSLAKGGEQFF.

The chain combines TRBV7-6 with TRBJ2-5, with 8 bases that match TRBD1. The CDR3 spans 14 residues. CDR1 is SGHVS and CDR2 is FNYEAQ in the germline V gene. Trimming removed 6 bases from V and 1 base from J; junction bases left unmatched: 4. DNA for the CDR3: TGTGCCAGCAGTTTTACAGGGGGCCAAGAGACCCAGTACTTC. This gives the protein CASSFTGGQETQYF.